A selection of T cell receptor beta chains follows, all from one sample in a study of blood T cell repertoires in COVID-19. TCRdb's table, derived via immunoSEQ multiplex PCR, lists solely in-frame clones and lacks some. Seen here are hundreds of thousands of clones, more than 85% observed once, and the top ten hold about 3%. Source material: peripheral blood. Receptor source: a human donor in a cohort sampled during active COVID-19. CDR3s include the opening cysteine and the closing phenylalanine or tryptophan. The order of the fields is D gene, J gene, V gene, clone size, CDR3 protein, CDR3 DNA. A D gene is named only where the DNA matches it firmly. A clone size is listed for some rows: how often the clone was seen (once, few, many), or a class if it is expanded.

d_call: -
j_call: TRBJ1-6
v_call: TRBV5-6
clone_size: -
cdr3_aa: CASSLQGARGIYSPLHF
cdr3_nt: TGTGCCAGCAGCTTACAGGGCGCCCGGGGCATTTATTCACCCCTCCACTTT

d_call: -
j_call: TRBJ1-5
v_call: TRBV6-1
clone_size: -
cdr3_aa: CASSDDSLIYSNQPQHF
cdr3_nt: TGTGCCAGCAGTGATGACAGCCTGATATATAGCAATCAGCCCCAGCATTTT

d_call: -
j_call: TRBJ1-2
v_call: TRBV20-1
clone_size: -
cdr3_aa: CSAEKRYGYTF
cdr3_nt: TGCAGTGCTGAGAAGCGCTATGGCTACACCTTC

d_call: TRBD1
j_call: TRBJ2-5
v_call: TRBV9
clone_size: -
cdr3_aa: CASSPRTGQHQETQYF
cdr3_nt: TGTGCCAGCAGCCCCCGGACAGGCCAGCATCAAGAGACCCAGTACTTC

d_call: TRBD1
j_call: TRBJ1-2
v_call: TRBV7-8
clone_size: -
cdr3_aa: CASSLTRDRSYGYTF
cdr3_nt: TGTGCCAGCAGCTTAACTCGGGACAGGAGCTATGGCTACACCTTC

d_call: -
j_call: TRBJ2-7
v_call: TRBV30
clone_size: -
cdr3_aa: CAWSVSGYEQYF
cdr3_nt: TGTGCCTGGAGTGTGTCAGGGTACGAGCAGTACTTC

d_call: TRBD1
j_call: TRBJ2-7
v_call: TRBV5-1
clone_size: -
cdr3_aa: CASSTQGAEQYF
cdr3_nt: TGCGCCAGCAGCACACAGGGGGCCGAGCAGTACTTC

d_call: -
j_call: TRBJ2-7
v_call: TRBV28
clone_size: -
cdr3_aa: CASSSPGRGTSYEQYF
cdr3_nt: TGTGCCAGCAGTTCCCCCGGCAGGGGTACGTCCTACGAGCAGTACTTC

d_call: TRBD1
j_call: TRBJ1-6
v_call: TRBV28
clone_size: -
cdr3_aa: CASRGADRESSPLHF
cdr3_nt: TGTGCCAGCAGGGGGGCCGACAGGGAGAGTTCACCCCTCCACTTT

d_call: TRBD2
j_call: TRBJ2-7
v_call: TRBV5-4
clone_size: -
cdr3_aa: CASSLVVGSGNYEQYF
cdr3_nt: TGTGCCAGCAGCTTGGTGGTTGGTAGCGGGAACTACGAGCAGTACTTC

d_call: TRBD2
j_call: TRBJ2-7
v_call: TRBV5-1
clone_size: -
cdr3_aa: CASSLVTSGSSEQYF
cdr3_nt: TGCGCCAGCAGCTTGGTTACTAGCGGGAGTAGCGAGCAGTACTTC

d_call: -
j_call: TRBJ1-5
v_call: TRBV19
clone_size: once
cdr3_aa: CASSIDFNRGRPQHF
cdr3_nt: TGTGCCAGTAGTATAGATTTTAACCGAGGAAGGCCCCAGCATTTT

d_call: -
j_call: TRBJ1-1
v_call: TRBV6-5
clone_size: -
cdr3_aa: CASRFRDTWEAFF
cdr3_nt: TGTGCCAGCAGATTCCGGGACACATGGGAAGCTTTCTTT

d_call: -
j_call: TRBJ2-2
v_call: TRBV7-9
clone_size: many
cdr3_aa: CASSLPPGELFF
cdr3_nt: TGTGCCAGCAGCCTACCCCCCGGGGAGCTGTTTTTT

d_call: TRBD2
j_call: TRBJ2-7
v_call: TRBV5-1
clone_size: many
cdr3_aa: CASSLAGLAGILYEQYF
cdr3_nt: TGCGCCAGCAGCTTGGCGGGACTAGCGGGGATTCTCTACGAGCAGTACTTC

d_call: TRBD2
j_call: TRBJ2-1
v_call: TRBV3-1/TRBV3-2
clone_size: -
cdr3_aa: CASNLGLAGVNEQFF
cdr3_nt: TGTGCCAGCAACCTAGGACTAGCGGGAGTTAATGAGCAGTTCTTC

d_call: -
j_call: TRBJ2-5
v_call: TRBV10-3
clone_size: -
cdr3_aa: CAISETQQGSLWETQYF
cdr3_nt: TGTGCCATCAGTGAGACCCAACAGGGCTCGTTGTGGGAGACCCAGTACTTC

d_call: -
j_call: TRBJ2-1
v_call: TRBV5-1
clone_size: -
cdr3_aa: CASSLGFGAEQFF
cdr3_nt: TGCGCCAGCAGCTTGGGGTTCGGTGCTGAGCAGTTCTTC

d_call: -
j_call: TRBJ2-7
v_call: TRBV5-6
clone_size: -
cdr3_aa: CASSPLGGYEQYF
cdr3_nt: TGTGCCAGCAGCCCCCTGGGGGGTTACGAGCAGTACTTC

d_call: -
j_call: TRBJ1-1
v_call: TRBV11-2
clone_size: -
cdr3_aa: CASSPPGGGGTEAFF
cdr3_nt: TGTGCCAGCAGCCCCCCGGGTGGGGGGGGCACTGAAGCTTTCTTT